A single sample is the source of the 17 T cell receptor beta chains below, sequenced in a study of blood T cells in healthy people across ages. With a J-beta primer mix and a sample-barcoded 5' primer, a second PCR ran roughly 6 to 11 cycles. TCRdb reprocessed the 5' RACE reads with MiXCR, giving one entry per CDR3 protein. This table has some 1.5 million distinct CDR3 sequences, 40% to 45% appearing once. Input material: blood. Receptors were obtained from a woman under 30 in good health.

The chain combines TRBV2 with TRBJ1-2; possible D gene TRBD1, 5 bases. CDR1 is SNHLY and CDR2 is FYNNEI in the germline V gene. The CDR3 has 12 residues. Trimming took 8 bases from V and 1 from J, leaving 8 bases between them. CDR3 residues: CASGTFNYGYTF. The CDR3 nucleotides are TGTGCCAGCGGGACTTTTAACTATGGCTACACCTTC.

This chain joins TRBV6-5 and TRBJ1-5, with TRBD1 matching 7 bases. V was pared by 2 bases and J by 2 bases, with 3 bases of the junction left unmatched. This CDR3 contains 15 residues. Germline loops: CDR1 MNHEY, CDR2 SVGAGI. The CDR3 is CASSYRGPGNQPQHF. In nucleotides, the CDR3 is TGTGCCAGCAGTTACAGGGGGCCGGGCAATCAGCCCCAGCATTTT.

V is TRBV20-1 and J is TRBJ1-2; D may be TRBD1 (5 bases). Germline V gene lookup returns CDR1 DFQATT and CDR2 SNEGSKA (reference sequence). This CDR3 region has 13 residues. The germline V and J ends were trimmed by 3 bases and 1 base, with 9 bases remaining between them. The chain's CDR3 is CSARSRDNYGYTF. CDR3 in DNA: TGCAGTGCTAGGAGCAGGGATAACTATGGCTACACCTTC.

This clonotype was seen a few times. This chain links TRBV6-6 with TRBJ1-2; a possible D gene is TRBD1 (5 bases). V lost 8 bases and J lost 4, with 14 bases in between. The germline gives CDR1 MNHNY, CDR2 SVGAGI (reference sequence). The CDR3 has 13 amino acids. DNA of the CDR3: TGTGCCAGCGGGGCGCCAGATAGCTATGGCTACACCTTC. Encoded protein: CASGAPDSYGYTF.

This clonotype appeared a few times. The CDR3 DNA reads as TGTGCCAGCAGTTACGTTTCTGGGGGCCTAGAGACCCAGTACTTC. Its translation is CASSYVSGGLETQYF. This chain links TRBV6-5 with TRBJ2-5; TRBD1 is a possible D gene (6 bases). From germline, CDR1 is MNHEY and CDR2 SVGAGI. The V gene lost 2 bases and the J gene lost 4 bases, with 14 bases spanning the gap. The CDR3 has 15 amino acids.

This chain connects TRBV28 to TRBJ2-3, with 9 bases matching TRBD2. Trimming took 6 bases from V and 2 from J; bases not matched to a gene: 6. CDR1 is MDHEN, CDR2 SYDVKM, per germline. The CDR3 has 15 amino acids. CDR3 residues: CASRRLADLTDTQYF. The CDR3 region has the DNA TGTGCCAGCAGGAGACTAGCGGACCTCACAGATACGCAGTATTTT.

This clonotype appeared a single time. This sequence joins TRBV30 and TRBJ2-2; the match to TRBD2 covers 13 bases. The germline V gene encodes CDR1 GTSNPN and CDR2 SVGIG (reference sequence). The ends lost 5 bases at V and 4 bases at J; junction bases unmatched: 1. The CDR3 has 14 amino acids. CDR3 residues: CAWGLAGATGELFF. CDR3 in DNA: TGTGCCTGGGGACTAGCGGGGGCCACCGGGGAGCTGTTTTTT.

This clonotype was counted only a few times. This chain uses TRBV9 with TRBJ2-5; 7 nucleotides agree with TRBD2. The J call may be wrong; the DNA end is better matched by TRBJ2-7. The CDR3 sequence is 14 residues long. The germline V gene encodes CDR1 SGDLS and CDR2 YYNGEE. The CDR3 nucleotides read TGTGCCAGCAGCGAATCTAGCGGAACCTACGAGCAGTACTTC. Its protein product is CASSESSGTYEQYF.

This chain connects TRBV7-2 to TRBJ1-5, with D perhaps matching TRBD1 (5 bases). There are 16 residues in the CDR3. V lost 5 bases and J 2 bases, leaving 16 bases between the germline ends. Germline CDR1 is SGHTA and CDR2 is FQGNSA. The CDR3 here is CASSPLSGAGNQPQHF. The DNA of the CDR3 is TGTGCCAGCAGCCCCCTCTCCGGGGCCGGCAATCAGCCCCAGCATTTT.

This chain joins TRBV20-1 and TRBJ2-4; possibly TRBD1 for D (6 bases). Judging by the DNA end, TRBJ2-7 fits better; the J call may be wrong. Germline CDR1 and CDR2: DFQATT and SNEGSKA (reference sequence). The CDR3 is made up of 15 amino acids. The CDR3 loop is CSASLDSLARYEQYF. The CDR3 nucleotides are TGCAGTGCTAGTTTGGACAGCTTAGCGAGGTACGAGCAGTACTTC.

The CDR3 spells CSVSNARGYGYTF. CDR3 nucleotides: TGCAGTGTATCGAACGCCAGGGGATATGGCTACACCTTC. The genes are TRBV20-1 and TRBJ1-2; TRBD1 might be the D (6 bases). CDR1 and CDR2 (germline): DFQATT, SNEGSKA (reference sequence). CDR3 length: 13 amino acids. The V end was cut by 7 bases, the J end by 5 bases, with 17 bases between.

The chain has TRBV20-1 and TRBJ2-3; tentatively, D is TRBD1 (6 bases). V dropped 6 bases and J dropped 1 base, with 14 bases sitting between them. CDR3 length: 14 amino acids. CDR1 is DFQATT, CDR2 SNEGSKA, per germline (reference sequence). This CDR3 is CSALQGRCTDTQYF. CDR3 bases: TGCAGTGCCCTGCAGGGGAGATGCACAGATACGCAGTATTTT.

Points on this clonotype: One end of the junction fails to match germline, which may point to a read error. The V and J genes are TRBV11-1 and TRBJ2-4, with D possibly being TRBD1 or TRBD2 (6 bases each). The CDR3 sequence is 18 residues long. In germline, CDR1 is SGHAT, CDR2 FQDESV (reference sequence). The CDR3, as DNA: TGTGCCAGCAGCCCACTGAGTCGGGGGACACTAGCCAAAACCATTCAGTACTTC. The encoded protein is CASSPLSRGTLAKTIQYF.

V and J are TRBV6-5 and TRBJ1-4; 12 positions match TRBD1. The trim removed 3 bases at V and 5 bases at J, leaving 10 bases unmatched. Germline V gene sequence: CDR1 MNHEY, CDR2 SVGAGI. The CDR3 covers 18 residues. Here the CDR3 DNA reads TGTGCCAGCAGTTATCCCCGGGACAGGGGGCGCTGGAATGAAAAACTGTTTTTT. Translating gives CASSYPRDRGRWNEKLFF.

The genes are TRBV7-9 and TRBJ2-3; no clear D gene. Per germline, CDR1 SEHNR and CDR2 FQNEAQ (reference sequence). V was trimmed by 2 bases and J by 3 bases, leaving 6 bases between them. The length of the CDR3 is 13 residues. CDR3 DNA: TGTGCCAGCAGCTTATTGGAGACAGATACGCAGTATTTT. Translating it yields CASSLLETDTQYF.

This chain uses TRBV10-3 with TRBJ1-1; possible D gene TRBD1, 6 bases. V gave up 2 bases and J gave up 2 bases, with 12 bases separating them. There are 15 residues in the CDR3. The germline CDR1 and CDR2 sequences are ENHRY and SYGVKD. The CDR3 here is CAISERTGINTEAFF. The CDR3 coding sequence is TGTGCCATCAGTGAGCGAACAGGGATCAACACTGAAGCTTTCTTT.

V is TRBV7-2 and J is TRBJ1-5, with D uncertain. CDR1 and CDR2 from the germline V gene are SGHTA and FQGNSA. The CDR3 contains 15 residues. V lost 6 bases, J lost 0 bases, and 12 bases lay in between. CDR3 sequence: CASSFQVASNQPQHF. The CDR3 DNA reads TGTGCCAGCAGTTTTCAGGTTGCTAGCAATCAGCCCCAGCATTTT.